These 7 T cell receptor beta chains originate from one sample sequenced in a study of vaccination effects on CD4 cells after COVID-19. Which antigens these TCRs recognize remains unknown. Data came from immunoSEQ multiplex PCR; TCRdb stores just in-frame clones and leaves some out. The table shows around 49,000 clones, with 72% occurring only once. Following 10 days of culture, CD4+ T cells were isolated. Everyone in the study got two shots of either the BNT162b2 or mRNA-1273 vaccine. The specimen was CD4+ T cells from PBMCs cultured without peptide, collected after COVID-19 vaccination. Every receptor here comes from a human donor who received a COVID-19 vaccine.

V and J are TRBV6-5 and TRBJ2-2, with TRBD2 matching 7 bases. This CDR3 comprises 15 residues. The trim removed 7 bases at V and 3 bases at J, leaving 8 bases unmatched. CDR1 is MNHEY, CDR2 SVGAGI, per germline. CDR3 amino acids: CASIGGRGYTGELFF. In nucleotides, the CDR3 is TGTGCCAGCATCGGCGGGAGAGGGTACACCGGGGAGCTGTTTTTT.

CDR3 residues: CAISEEGYTATGELFF. CDR3 nucleotide sequence: TGTGCCATCAGTGAGGAGGGCTACACGGCAACCGGGGAGCTGTTTTTT. The rearrangement joins TRBV10-3 to TRBJ2-2; a possible D gene is TRBD2 (5 bases). Germline CDR1 and CDR2: ENHRY and SYGVKD. V was clipped by 2 bases and J by 5 bases, with 15 bases between them. CDR3 length: 16 residues.

This clone has just a few counts. The CDR3 reads CASSVGTSGVYEQFF. In DNA form, the CDR3 reads TGTGCCAGCAGCGTCGGGACTAGCGGGGTTTATGAGCAGTTCTTC. The rearrangement links TRBV9 to TRBJ2-1, with TRBD2 matching over 13 bases. This CDR3 is built from 15 residues. Trimming removed 2 bases from V and 8 bases from J; junction bases left unmatched: 4. Per germline, CDR1 SGDLS and CDR2 YYNGEE. Looking up the rest from reference TRBV9 and TRBJ2-1 gives the full variable domain: DSGVTQTPKHLITATGQRVTLRCSPRSGDLSVYWYQQSLDQGLQFLIQYYNGEERAKGNILERFSAQQFPDLHSELNLSSLELGDSALYFCASSVGTSGVYEQFFGPGTRLTVL.

The rearrangement links TRBV6-2 or TRBV6-3 to TRBJ2-3; D is perhaps TRBD2 (5 bases). V was shortened by 0 bases and J by 5 bases, with 6 bases between the two germline ends. The V gene's germline CDR1 is MNHEY and CDR2 SVGEGT. This CDR3 spans 13 amino acids. The DNA of the CDR3 is TGTGCCAGCAGTTACTCGAGGGTAGATACGCAGTATTTT. Its translation is CASSYSRVDTQYF.

The chain links TRBV9 to TRBJ2-1; 11 positions match TRBD2. The length of the CDR3 is 15 residues. Per the germline V gene, CDR1 is SGDLS and CDR2 is YYNGEE. The V segment lost 0 bases and the J segment 6 bases; nucleotides outside the gene matches: 2. CDR3 DNA sequence: TGTGCCAGCAGCGTAGTAGCGGGGGGGTTCAATGAGCAGTTCTTC. Translated, it gives CASSVVAGGFNEQFF.

This chain uses TRBV7-9 with TRBJ1-1; D remains ambiguous. The CDR3 is made up of 17 amino acids. V lost 5 bases to trimming and J lost 1 base, with 20 bases between them. Germline CDR1 reads SEHNR; CDR2 reads FQNEAQ (reference sequence). For the CDR3, the DNA is TGTGCCAGCAGCGAATGGGAATGGGAGGGAAGGAACACTGAAGCTTTCTTT. Protein: CASSEWEWEGRNTEAFF.

The chain employs TRBV6-5 and TRBJ2-4; either TRBD1 or TRBD2 may fit D (5 bases each). CDR1 MNHEY and CDR2 SVGAGI come from the germline V gene. CDR3 size: 16 residues. V dropped 0 bases and J dropped 6 bases, with 15 bases sitting between them. The CDR3 DNA reads TGTGCCAGCAGTTACTCGATCGGGGCAGCTAGAAACATTCAGTACTTC. As protein: CASSYSIGAARNIQYF.